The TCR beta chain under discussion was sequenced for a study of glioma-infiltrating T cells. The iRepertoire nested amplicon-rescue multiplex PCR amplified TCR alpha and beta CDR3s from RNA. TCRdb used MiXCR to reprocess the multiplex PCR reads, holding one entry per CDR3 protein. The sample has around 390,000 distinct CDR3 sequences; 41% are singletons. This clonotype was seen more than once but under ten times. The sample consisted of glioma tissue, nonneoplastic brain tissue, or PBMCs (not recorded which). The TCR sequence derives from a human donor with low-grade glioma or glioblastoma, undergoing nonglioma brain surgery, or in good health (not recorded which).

The CDR3 nucleotides are TGTGCCAGCAGCTTGGAGGACACCGGGGAGCTGTTTTTT. Translated: CASSLEDTGELFF. V gene TRBV12-3 or TRBV12-4 combines with J gene TRBJ2-2, with D maybe TRBD2 (5 bases). The CDR3 loop spans 13 amino acids. V dropped 6 bases and J dropped 3 bases, with 8 bases sitting between them.